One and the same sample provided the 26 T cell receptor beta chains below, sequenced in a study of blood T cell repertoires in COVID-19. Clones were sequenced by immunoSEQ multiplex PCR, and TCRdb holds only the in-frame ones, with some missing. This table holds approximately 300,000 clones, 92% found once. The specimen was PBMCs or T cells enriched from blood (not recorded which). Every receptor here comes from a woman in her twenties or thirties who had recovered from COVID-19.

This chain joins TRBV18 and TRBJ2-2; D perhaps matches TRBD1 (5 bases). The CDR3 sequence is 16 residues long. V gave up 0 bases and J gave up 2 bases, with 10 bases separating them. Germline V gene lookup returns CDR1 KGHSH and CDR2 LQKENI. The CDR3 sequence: CASSPPSRANTGELFF. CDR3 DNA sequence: TGTGCCAGCTCACCACCTTCCAGGGCAAACACCGGGGAGCTGTTTTTT.

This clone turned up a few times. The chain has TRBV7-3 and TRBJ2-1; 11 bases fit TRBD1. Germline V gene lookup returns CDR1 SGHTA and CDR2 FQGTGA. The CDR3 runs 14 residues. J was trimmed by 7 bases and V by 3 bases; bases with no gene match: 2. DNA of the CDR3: TGTGCCAGCAGCTTGGGACAGGGGGGGAATGAGCAGTTCTTC. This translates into CASSLGQGGNEQFF.

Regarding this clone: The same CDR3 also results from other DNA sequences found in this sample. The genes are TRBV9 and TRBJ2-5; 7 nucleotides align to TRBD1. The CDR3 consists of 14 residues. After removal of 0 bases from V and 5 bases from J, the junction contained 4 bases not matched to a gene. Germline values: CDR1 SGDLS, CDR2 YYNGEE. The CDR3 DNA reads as TGTGCCAGCAGCGTAGGACAGGGTGGCGAGACCCAGTACTTC. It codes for CASSVGQGGETQYF.

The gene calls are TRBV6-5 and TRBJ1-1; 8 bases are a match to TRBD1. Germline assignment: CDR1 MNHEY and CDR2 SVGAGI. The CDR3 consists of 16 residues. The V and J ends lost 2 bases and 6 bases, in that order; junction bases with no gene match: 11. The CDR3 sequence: CASSYTGGGFVAEAFF. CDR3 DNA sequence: TGTGCCAGCAGTTACACAGGGGGTGGTTTTGTTGCTGAAGCTTTCTTT.

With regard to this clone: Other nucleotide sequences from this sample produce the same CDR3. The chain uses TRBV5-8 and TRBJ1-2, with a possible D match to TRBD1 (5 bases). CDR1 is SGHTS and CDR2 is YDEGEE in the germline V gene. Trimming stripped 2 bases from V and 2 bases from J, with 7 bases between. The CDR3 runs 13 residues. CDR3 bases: TGTGCCAGCAGCTTTGACAGCAACTATGGCTACACCTTC. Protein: CASSFDSNYGYTF.

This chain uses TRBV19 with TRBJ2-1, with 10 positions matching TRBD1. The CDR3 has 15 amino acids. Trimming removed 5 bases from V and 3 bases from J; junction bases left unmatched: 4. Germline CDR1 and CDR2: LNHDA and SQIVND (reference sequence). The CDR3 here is CASSSGTGVYNEQFF. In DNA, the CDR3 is TGTGCCAGTAGTTCCGGGACAGGGGTCTACAATGAGCAGTTCTTC.

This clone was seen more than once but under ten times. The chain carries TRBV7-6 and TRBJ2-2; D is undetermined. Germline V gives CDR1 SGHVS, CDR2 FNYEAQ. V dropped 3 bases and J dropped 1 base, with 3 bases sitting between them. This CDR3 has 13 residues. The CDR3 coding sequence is TGTGCCAGCAGCTTCGGGAACACCGGGGAGCTGTTTTTT. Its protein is CASSFGNTGELFF.

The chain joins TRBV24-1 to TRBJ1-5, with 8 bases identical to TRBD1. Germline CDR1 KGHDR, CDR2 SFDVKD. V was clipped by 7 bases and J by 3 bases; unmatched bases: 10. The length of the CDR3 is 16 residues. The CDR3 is CATSGGEGQVNQPQHF. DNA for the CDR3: TGTGCCACCAGCGGCGGTGAGGGACAGGTCAATCAGCCCCAGCATTTT.

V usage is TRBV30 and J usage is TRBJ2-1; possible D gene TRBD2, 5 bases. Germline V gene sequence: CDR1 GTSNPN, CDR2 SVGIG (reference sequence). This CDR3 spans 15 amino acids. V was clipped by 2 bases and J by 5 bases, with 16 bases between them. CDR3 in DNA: TGTGCCTGGAGTACGCTAGGCGGAGCGGACAATGAGCAGTTCTTC. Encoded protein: CAWSTLGGADNEQFF.

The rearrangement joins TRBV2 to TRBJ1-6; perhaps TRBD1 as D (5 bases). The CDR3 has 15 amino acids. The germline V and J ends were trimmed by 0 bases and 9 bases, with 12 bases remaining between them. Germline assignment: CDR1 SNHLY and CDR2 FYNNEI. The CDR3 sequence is CASSEARVGGSPLHF. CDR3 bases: TGTGCCAGCAGTGAAGCCCGGGTCGGGGGTTCACCCCTCCACTTT.

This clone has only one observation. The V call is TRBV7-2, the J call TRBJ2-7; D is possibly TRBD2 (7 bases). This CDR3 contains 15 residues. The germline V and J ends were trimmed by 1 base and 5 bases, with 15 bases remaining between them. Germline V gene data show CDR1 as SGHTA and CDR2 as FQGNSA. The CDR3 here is CASSLEGGAVNEQYF. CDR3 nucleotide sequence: TGTGCCAGCAGCTTAGAAGGGGGGGCAGTAAACGAGCAGTACTTC.

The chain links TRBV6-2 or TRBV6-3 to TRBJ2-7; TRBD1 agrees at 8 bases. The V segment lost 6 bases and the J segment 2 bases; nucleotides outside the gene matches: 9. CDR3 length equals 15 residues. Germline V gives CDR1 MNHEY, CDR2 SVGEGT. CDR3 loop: CASSRATGVPYEQYF. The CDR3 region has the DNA TGTGCCAGCAGCCGTGCGACAGGGGTCCCCTACGAGCAGTACTTC.

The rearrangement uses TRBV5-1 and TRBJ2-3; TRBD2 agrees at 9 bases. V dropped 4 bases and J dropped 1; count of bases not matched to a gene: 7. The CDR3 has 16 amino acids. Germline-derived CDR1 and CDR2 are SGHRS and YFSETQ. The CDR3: CASSRGTSSGTDTQYF. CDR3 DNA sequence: TGCGCCAGCAGCCGGGGGACTAGCAGTGGCACAGATACGCAGTATTTT.

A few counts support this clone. CDR3 nucleotides: TGTGCCAGCACCCTACTAGCGGGGGTCGGAACCGGGGAGCTGTTTTTT. This gives the protein CASTLLAGVGTGELFF. The rearrangement joins TRBV7-9 to TRBJ2-2; 11 nucleotides match TRBD2. CDR1 is SEHNR, CDR2 FQNEAQ, per germline (reference sequence). V lost 7 bases, J lost 5 bases, and 9 bases stayed unmatched. This CDR3 has 16 residues.

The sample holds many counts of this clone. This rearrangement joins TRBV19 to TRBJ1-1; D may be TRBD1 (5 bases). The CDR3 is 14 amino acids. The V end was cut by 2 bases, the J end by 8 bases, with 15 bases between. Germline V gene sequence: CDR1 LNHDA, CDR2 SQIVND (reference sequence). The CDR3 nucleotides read TGTGCCAGTAGTATATATGGGGCGGCCTGGGAAGCTTTCTTT. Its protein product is CASSIYGAAWEAFF.

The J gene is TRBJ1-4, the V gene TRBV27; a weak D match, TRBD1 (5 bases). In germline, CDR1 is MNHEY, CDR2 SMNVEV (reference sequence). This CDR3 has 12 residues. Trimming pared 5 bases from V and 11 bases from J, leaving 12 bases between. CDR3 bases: TGTGCCAGCAGTCCGACGTCAGGGAAACTGTTTTTT. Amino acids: CASSPTSGKLFF.

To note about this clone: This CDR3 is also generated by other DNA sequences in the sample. CDR3: CASSLGGLAYEQYF. In DNA, the CDR3 is TGCGCCAGCAGCTTGGGGGGCCTCGCCTACGAGCAGTACTTC. The chain employs TRBV5-1 and TRBJ2-7, with a possible D match to TRBD1 (5 bases). Deletions cut 0 bases from V and 2 bases from J, with 9 bases between. The CDR3 is made up of 14 amino acids. Germline V gene sequence: CDR1 SGHRS, CDR2 YFSETQ.

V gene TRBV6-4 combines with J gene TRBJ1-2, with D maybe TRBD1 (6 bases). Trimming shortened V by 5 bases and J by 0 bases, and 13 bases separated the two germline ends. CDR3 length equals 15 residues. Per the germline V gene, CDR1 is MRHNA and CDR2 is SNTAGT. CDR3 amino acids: CASSPQGEANYGYTF. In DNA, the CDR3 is TGTGCCAGCAGTCCACAGGGAGAAGCTAACTATGGCTACACCTTC.

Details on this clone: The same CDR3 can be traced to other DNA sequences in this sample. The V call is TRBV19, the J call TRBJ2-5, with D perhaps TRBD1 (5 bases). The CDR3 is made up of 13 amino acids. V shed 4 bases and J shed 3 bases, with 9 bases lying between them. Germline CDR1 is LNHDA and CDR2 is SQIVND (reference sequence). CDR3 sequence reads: CASSSQGEETQYF. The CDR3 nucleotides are TGTGCCAGTAGTAGTCAAGGGGAAGAGACCCAGTACTTC.

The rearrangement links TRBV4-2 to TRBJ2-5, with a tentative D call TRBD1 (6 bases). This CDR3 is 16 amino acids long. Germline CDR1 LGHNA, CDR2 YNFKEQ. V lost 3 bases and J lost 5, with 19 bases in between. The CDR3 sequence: CASSQGAQGRLETQYF. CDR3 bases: TGTGCCAGCAGCCAGGGGGCCCAGGGGCGCTTGGAGACCCAGTACTTC.

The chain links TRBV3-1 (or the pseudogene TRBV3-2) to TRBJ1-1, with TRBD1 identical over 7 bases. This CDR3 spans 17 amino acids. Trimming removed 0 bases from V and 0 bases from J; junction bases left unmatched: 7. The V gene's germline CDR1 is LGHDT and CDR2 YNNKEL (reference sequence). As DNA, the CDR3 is TGTGCCAGCAGCCAAGATCGACAGGGCGGGATGAACACTGAAGCTTTCTTT. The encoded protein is CASSQDRQGGMNTEAFF.

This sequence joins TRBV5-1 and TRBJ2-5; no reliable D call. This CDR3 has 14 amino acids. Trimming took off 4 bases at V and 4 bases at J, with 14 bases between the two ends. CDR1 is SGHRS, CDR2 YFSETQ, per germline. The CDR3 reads CASSLDLRGETQYF. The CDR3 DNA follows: TGCGCCAGCAGCCTAGACCTGAGAGGAGAGACCCAGTACTTC. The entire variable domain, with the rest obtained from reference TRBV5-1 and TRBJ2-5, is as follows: KAGVTQTPRYLIKTRGQQVTLSCSPISGHRSVSWYQQTPGQGLQFLFEYFSETQRNKGNFPGRFSGRQFSNSRSEMNVSTLELGDSALYLCASSLDLRGETQYFGPGTRLLVL.

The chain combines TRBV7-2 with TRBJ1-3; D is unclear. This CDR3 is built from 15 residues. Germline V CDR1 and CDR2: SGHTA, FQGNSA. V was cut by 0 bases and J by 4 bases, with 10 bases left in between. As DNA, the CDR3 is TGTGCCAGCAGCTTAGCTTGGGCTTCGGGAAACACCATATATTTT. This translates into CASSLAWASGNTIYF.

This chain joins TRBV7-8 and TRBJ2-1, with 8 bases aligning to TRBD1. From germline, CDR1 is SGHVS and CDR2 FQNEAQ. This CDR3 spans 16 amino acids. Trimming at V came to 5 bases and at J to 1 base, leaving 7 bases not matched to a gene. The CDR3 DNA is TGTGCCAGCAGCCCCTGGGACAGGCGTTCCTACAATGAGCAGTTCTTC. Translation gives CASSPWDRRSYNEQFF.

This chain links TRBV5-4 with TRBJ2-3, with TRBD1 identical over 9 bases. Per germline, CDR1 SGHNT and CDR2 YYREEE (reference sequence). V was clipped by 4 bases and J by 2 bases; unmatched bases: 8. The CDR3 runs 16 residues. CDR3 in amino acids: CASSPDRDRATDTQYF. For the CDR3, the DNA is TGTGCCAGCAGCCCGGACCGGGACAGGGCCACAGATACGCAGTATTTT.

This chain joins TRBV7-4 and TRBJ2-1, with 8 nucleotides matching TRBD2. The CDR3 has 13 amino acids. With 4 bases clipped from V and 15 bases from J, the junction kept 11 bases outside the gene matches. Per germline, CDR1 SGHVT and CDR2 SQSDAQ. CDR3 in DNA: TGTGCCAGCAGCTATGGAATTAGCGGGGAGGGGTTCTTC. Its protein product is CASSYGISGEGFF.